This TCR beta chain appears in the sequencing data of a study of blood T cells in healthy people across ages. Study outcomes and limitations: Age brought a roughly linear fall in TCR beta diversity measured per million T cells. Fewer expanded clones and more diversity marked long-lived versus aged donors.

A second about 7 to 11 cycle PCR used barcoded and J-beta primers. Via MiXCR, TCRdb re-called the 5' RACE reads, giving one row per CDR3 protein. The sample lists about 640,000 distinct CDR3 sequences, roughly 50% occurring once. It was 9.5 to 10 milliliters of peripheral blood that were drawn from each donor. Unmatched junction bases numbered 6, after V lost 6 bases and J lost 3 bases. The CDR3 consists of 14 residues. To note about this clonotype: No antigen is known for it.

This chain uses TRBV12-3 or TRBV12-4 with TRBJ1-2, with 8 bases matching TRBD1. This receptor was obtained from a man in his 60s in good health. Source material: blood. The CDR3 is CASSVGQGYYGYTF. DNA for the CDR3: TGTGCCAGCAGCGTAGGACAGGGCTACTATGGCTACACCTTC.